Listed here are 18 T cell receptor beta chains from one sample, sequenced in a study of T-cell reconstitution after alpha-beta-depleted transplantation in children. Library preparation (for TCRbeta) was performed with unique molecular identifiers. Using its own MiXCR run on the PCR reads, TCRdb lists one record per CDR3 protein. This sample has hundreds of thousands of distinct CDR3 sequences, with about a tenth found just once. Here the sequenced sample was PBMCs, taken before TCRalphabeta/CD19-depleted stem cell transplant. All receptors come from a child in the first two years of life with acute myeloid leukemia, due to receive a stem cell transplant.

This clonotype was observed a few times. V usage is TRBV30 and J usage is TRBJ1-1; D perhaps matches TRBD1 (5 bases). V was shortened by 2 bases and J by 1 base, with 11 bases between the two germline ends. This CDR3 has 14 amino acids. CDR1 is GTSNPN and CDR2 is SVGIG in the germline V gene (reference sequence). The CDR3 region is CAWSRGTANTEAFF. In DNA form, the CDR3 reads TGTGCCTGGAGTCGAGGGACCGCGAACACTGAAGCTTTCTTT.

This clonotype has more than one count but fewer than ten. This sequence joins TRBV12-3 or TRBV12-4 and TRBJ2-2; 8 nucleotides match TRBD1. J was trimmed by 0 bases and V by 6 bases; bases with no gene match: 6. The length of the CDR3 is 16 residues. In nucleotides, the CDR3 is TGTGCCAGCAGGTCCCCGGGACAGGCGAACACCGGGGAGCTGTTTTTT. The encoded protein is CASRSPGQANTGELFF.

This clonotype showed up many times. CDR3 DNA sequence: TGCGCCAGCAGCCCCTCGTGGTCTCGAACAGATACGCAGTATTTT. Amino acid sequence: CASSPSWSRTDTQYF. The chain carries TRBV4-1 and TRBJ2-3; D is ambiguous. In germline, CDR1 is MGHRA, CDR2 YSYEKL. The CDR3 extends over 15 amino acids. Between the trimmed V and J ends, which lost 4 bases and 3 bases, there was a span of 14 bases.

This clonotype has ten or more counts. The chain combines TRBV20-1 with TRBJ2-7; 10 nucleotides match TRBD1. Per germline, CDR1 DFQATT and CDR2 SNEGSKA (reference sequence). The V and J ends lost 3 bases and 3 bases, in that order; junction bases with no gene match: 5. The CDR3 is 14 residues long. The CDR3 loop is CSARRQGASYEQYF. CDR3 DNA sequence: TGCAGTGCTAGGCGACAGGGGGCAAGCTACGAGCAGTACTTC.

The chain links TRBV6-5 to TRBJ2-5; a possible D gene is TRBD2 (6 bases). The CDR3 extends over 16 amino acids. Germline V gene data show CDR1 as MNHEY and CDR2 as SVGAGI. V lost 0 bases to trimming and J lost 3 bases, with 14 bases between them. CDR3 in amino acids: CASSYSRGGGKETQYF. For the CDR3, the DNA is TGTGCCAGCAGTTACTCGCGTGGAGGAGGGAAAGAGACCCAGTACTTC.

With regard to this clonotype: This may arise from a read error, as a much more abundant clone is one base away. V gene TRBV3-1 combines with J gene TRBJ2-7; no definite D call. CDR3 length equals 14 residues. From germline, CDR1 is LGHDT and CDR2 YNNKEL (reference sequence). DNA for the CDR3: TGTGCCAGCAGCCAAGAGGGCCCCTCCTACGAGCAGCACTTC. Translated: CASSQEGPSYEQHF.

This clonotype showed up just once. A much more abundant neighbour one base away suggests this may be a read error. This sequence joins TRBV12-3 or TRBV12-4 and TRBJ1-3; D is possibly TRBD1 (6 bases). The CDR3 consists of 15 residues. In nucleotides, the CDR3 is TGTGCCAGCAGAGAGACAGGCATCTCTGGAAACACCACATATTTT. It codes for CASRETGISGNTTYF.

This clonotype appeared a few times. The chain recombines TRBV7-9 with TRBJ2-1; 8 nucleotides line up with TRBD2. Unmatched junction bases numbered 6, after V lost 5 bases and J lost 0 bases. CDR1 is SEHNR and CDR2 is FQNEAQ in the germline V gene (reference sequence). This CDR3 spans 16 amino acids. The CDR3 is CASSPAGTSSYNEQFF. The CDR3, as DNA: TGTGCCAGCAGCCCAGCCGGGACTAGCTCCTACAATGAGCAGTTCTTC.

Comments on this clonotype: A single base separates this from a much larger clone, so it may be a read error. V gene TRBV20-1 combines with J gene TRBJ2-2; tentatively, D is TRBD1 or TRBD2 (5 bases each). The germline V gene encodes CDR1 DFQATT and CDR2 SNEGSKA (reference sequence). This CDR3 has 14 amino acids. CDR3 sequence: CSAQRGVSTGKLFF. The CDR3, as DNA: TGCAGTGCCCAAAGGGGAGTAAGCACCGGGAAGCTGTTTTTT.

This clonotype was seen ten or more times. The genes are TRBV30 and TRBJ2-1; possible D gene TRBD2, 5 bases. With 5 bases removed from V and 2 bases from J, the gap between germline ends came to 10 bases. CDR1 GTSNPN and CDR2 SVGIG come from the germline V gene (reference sequence). This CDR3 contains 13 residues. CDR3 sequence reads: CAWGGTAYNEQFF. The CDR3 region has the DNA TGTGCCTGGGGAGGTACTGCCTACAATGAGCAGTTCTTC.

The rearrangement joins TRBV12-3 or TRBV12-4 to TRBJ2-3; D is undetermined. The CDR3 length is 17 residues. The CDR3 DNA is TGTACCCGCAGTCTTCTCCCGGCACAGATAATCACAGATACGCAGTATTTT. Translated, it gives CTRSLLPAQIITDTQYF.

About this clonotype: Sequence at one end of the junction differs from germline and may be a read error. The rearrangement links TRBV28 to TRBJ2-7; TRBD1 matches at 7 bases. CDR3 length equals 13 residues. Germline V gene sequence: CDR1 MDHEN, CDR2 SYDVKM. CDR3 residues: CANNRDRRYEQYF. The CDR3 region has the DNA TGCGCCAATAACCGGGACAGACGTTACGAGCAGTACTTC. The full variable domain, rest sourced from reference TRBV28 and TRBJ2-7, is DVKVTQSSRYLVKRTGEKVFLECVQDMDHENMFWYRQDPGLGLRLIYFSYDVKMKEKGDIPEGYSVSREKKERFSLILESASTNQTSMYLCANNRDRRYEQYFGPGTRLTVT.

This clonotype was observed at least ten times. The rearrangement links TRBV13 to TRBJ1-6; 9 positions match TRBD1. This CDR3 contains 15 residues. V was pared by 5 bases and J by 6 bases, with 5 bases of the junction left unmatched. The germline V gene encodes CDR1 PRHDT and CDR2 FYEKMQ (reference sequence). This CDR3 is CASSPRGQGNSPLHF. The DNA for the CDR3 is TGTGCCAGCAGCCCGAGGGGACAGGGTAATTCACCCCTCCACTTT.

This clonotype was detected ten times or more. This chain joins TRBV28 and TRBJ2-2; no reliable D call. The CDR3 is 13 residues long. Looked up from germline, CDR1 is MDHEN and CDR2 is SYDVKM. The V and J ends lost 5 bases and 3 bases respectively, with 7 bases between them. CDR3 sequence (DNA): TGTGCCAGCAGTAAGTTGGACACCGGGGAGCTGTTTTTT. Residues: CASSKLDTGELFF.

A word on this clonotype: It may be a read error: a sequence one base away is much more abundant. Here the CDR3 DNA reads TGTGCCAGCAGTGGATGGGCCGAGAACACTGAAGCTTTCTTT. This translates into CASSGWAENTEAFF. The J gene is TRBJ1-1, the V gene TRBV25-1; D uncertain. The V end lost 4 bases, the J end lost 1 base, and 10 bases lay between the germline ends. The germline V gene has CDR1 MGHDK and CDR2 SYGVNS. The CDR3 consists of 14 residues.

This clonotype has at least ten counts. The chain recombines TRBV7-2 with TRBJ2-7; D possibly uses TRBD1 or TRBD2 (5 bases each). Germline V lookup: CDR1 SGHTA, CDR2 FQGNSA. CDR3 size: 15 residues. Trimming pared 1 base from V and 0 bases from J, leaving 10 bases between. Here the CDR3 DNA reads TGTGCCAGCAGCTTAGTGGCAGGGAGCTCCTACGAGCAGTACTTC. It specifies CASSLVAGSSYEQYF.

This clonotype was counted many times. The chain has TRBV20-1 and TRBJ2-1; 10 bases match TRBD2. With V trimmed by 0 bases and J by 7 bases, 9 bases remained unmatched. Germline-derived CDR1 and CDR2 are DFQATT and SNEGSKA (reference sequence). The CDR3 is made up of 16 amino acids. The CDR3 DNA reads TGCAGTGCTAGAGATCGTTTAGCGGGAGGTATGAATGAGCAGTTCTTC. This codes for CSARDRLAGGMNEQFF.

The sample holds many counts of this clonotype. Here the CDR3 reads CSVAVVYYEQYF. CDR3 nucleotide sequence: TGCAGCGTTGCCGTCGTATACTACGAGCAGTACTTC. The genes are TRBV29-1 and TRBJ2-7; no clear D. The V end was cut by 4 bases, the J end by 3 bases, with 10 bases between. Germline lookup yields CDR1 SQVTM and CDR2 ANQGSEA. The CDR3 loop spans 12 amino acids.